The TCR beta chain under discussion was sequenced for a study of shared clonotypes between healthy human individuals. Trimming stripped 4 bases from V and 4 bases from J, with 19 bases between. The length of the CDR3 is 16 residues. From germline, CDR1 is SGHTS and CDR2 YDEGEE. This table comes from immunoSEQ multiplex PCR, and its TCRdb copy is limited to in-frame clones, with some not included. The sample includes over a million clones, roughly 95% of them seen just once. This clonotype originated in a man younger than 45 in good health. Sequencing was done on a sample of naive CD4+ T cells sorted from blood. Subset described: CD45RA+ positively selected. The chain joins TRBV5-8 to TRBJ2-3, with unresolved D. In DNA form, the CDR3 reads TGTGCCAGCAGCAACGGGCTGAGTGTGAGGTCAGATACGCAGTATTTT. Translated, it gives CASSNGLSVRSDTQYF. The entire variable domain, with the rest obtained from reference TRBV5-8 and TRBJ2-3, is as follows: EAGVTQSPTHLIKTRGQQATLRCSPISGHTSVYWYQQALGLGLQFLLWYDEGEERNRGNFPPRFSGRQFPNYSSELNVNALELEDSALYLCASSNGLSVRSDTQYFGPGTRLTVL.